This record covers a single T cell receptor beta chain. Its cognate antigen is unknown. This sample stems from a study of long-term antiretroviral therapy in people with HIV. Study information: The earliest specimens came about a decade ahead of the 2015 immediate-ART recommendation.

Sequencing used immunoSEQ v3.0 at survey level. The protocol was immunoSEQ multiplex PCR, while the TCRdb copy is restricted to in-frame clones and leaves out a portion. The table includes about 30,000 clones, 90% detected once. General observations from the study: The study found narrower CDR3 length ranges in HIV repertoires than in controls. Transplant-donor-level diversity was not reached after ART, though diversity increased. ART adherence was not documented, and neither viral resistance nor therapy changes had any data.

This sample comprised unsorted PBMCs, obtained 3.2 years before starting antiretroviral therapy. The source of this sequence is a man aged 50-60 years with HIV.

The CDR3: CASSVDRADDEQYF. The CDR3 nucleotides are TGTGCCAGCAGCGTAGACAGGGCGGACGACGAGCAGTACTTC. V is TRBV9 and J is TRBJ2-7, with D perhaps matching TRBD1 (6 bases). The CDR3 extends over 14 amino acids. Germline loops: CDR1 SGDLS, CDR2 YYNGEE. Trimming took 0 bases from V and 5 from J, leaving 12 bases between them.